This T cell receptor beta chain was identified in a study of blood T cell repertoires in COVID-19. Sequencing used immunoSEQ multiplex PCR; TCRdb keeps in-frame clones, though not all of them. The data show about 280,000 clones, about 80% seen once. Deletions cut 2 bases from V and 3 bases from J, with 8 bases between. The CDR3 covers 14 residues. Per the germline V gene, CDR1 is KGHDR and CDR2 is SFDVKD. This TCR was recovered from a woman aged 50 to 65 who had recovered from COVID-19. The genes are TRBV24-1 and TRBJ2-3; no firm D call. Sequenced input: peripheral blood. This CDR3 reads CATSDWAGTDTQYF. The DNA for the CDR3 is TGTGCCACCAGTGATTGGGCCGGTACAGATACGCAGTATTTT.